This passage covers 21 T cell receptor beta chains from one sample sequenced in a study of response to subunit inactivated influenza vaccine. TCRdb reprocessed the RT-PCR reads with MiXCR, giving one entry per CDR3 protein. The table lists hundreds of thousands of distinct CDR3 sequences, 12% to 15% of them singletons, with 7.5% to 9% in the top ten. The specimen comprised PBMCs from blood, sampled 14 to 15 days before vaccination. All receptors derive from a man aged 50 or older who received an inactivated influenza vaccine.

This clonotype was seen many times. The chain couples TRBV18 to TRBJ2-5; D may be TRBD2 (6 bases). CDR3 length: 15 amino acids. CDR1 and CDR2 (germline): KGHSH, LQKENI. Deletions cut 6 bases from V and 3 bases from J, with 17 bases between. For the CDR3, the DNA is TGTGCCAGCTCCCCCGGACGATGGGGGGAAGAGACCCAGTACTTC. The encoded protein is CASSPGRWGEETQYF.

This clonotype showed up just a few times. The chain couples TRBV6-2 or TRBV6-3 to TRBJ2-2; 14 bases are shared with TRBD2. Germline CDR1 is MNHEY and CDR2 is SVGEGT. There are 20 residues in the CDR3. V was clipped by 4 bases and J by 0 bases; unmatched bases: 10. The CDR3 here is CASSLPRLAGGKTNTGELFF. In DNA, the CDR3 is TGTGCCAGCAGTTTACCAAGACTAGCGGGGGGGAAAACGAACACCGGGGAGCTGTTTTTT.

This clonotype came up a few times. This rearrangement joins TRBV20-1 to TRBJ2-7, with 10 bases fitting TRBD2. Unmatched junction bases numbered 6, after V lost 6 bases and J lost 1 base. The length of the CDR3 is 14 residues. The germline V gene has CDR1 DFQATT and CDR2 SNEGSKA (reference sequence). Here the CDR3 reads CSAGGLAESYEQYF. Written as DNA, the CDR3 is TGCAGTGCGGGCGGACTAGCGGAATCCTACGAGCAGTACTTC.

This clonotype was picked up a small number of times. V is TRBV28 and J is TRBJ2-7, with D possibly being TRBD1 (6 bases). This CDR3 is built from 13 residues. Looked up from germline, CDR1 is MDHEN and CDR2 is SYDVKM. V lost 5 bases to trimming and J lost 6 bases, with 14 bases between them. The CDR3 coding sequence is TGTGCCAGCAGTCCCTCGGACAGCCTCGAGCAGTACTTC. Translating gives CASSPSDSLEQYF.

This clonotype was counted between two and nine times. The gene calls are TRBV3-1 and TRBJ2-7, with 8 bases identical to TRBD2. V lost 5 bases, J lost 3 bases, and 6 bases stayed unmatched. This CDR3 comprises 14 residues. The germline V gene encodes CDR1 LGHDT and CDR2 YNNKEL (reference sequence). CDR3 nucleotides: TGTGCCAGCAGCAGAGGGACTAGTCTCTACGAGCAGTACTTC. This encodes CASSRGTSLYEQYF.

The sample holds a few counts of this clonotype. This chain uses TRBV4-3 with TRBJ2-7; 8 bases align to TRBD1. In germline, CDR1 is LGHNA, CDR2 YSLEER. The V and J ends lost 4 bases and 4 bases, in that order; junction bases with no gene match: 9. The length of the CDR3 is 15 residues. In nucleotides, the CDR3 is TGCGCCAGCAGCCTTGGGGCAGGGGGCAAGTACGAGCAGTACTTC. Encoded protein: CASSLGAGGKYEQYF.

This clonotype has at least ten counts. The chain combines TRBV12-3 or TRBV12-4 with TRBJ2-7; TRBD1 matches 7 bases. CDR3 length: 13 amino acids. V lost 9 bases and J lost 0; bases outside the gene matches: 5. The chain's CDR3 is CASTRDSSYEQYF. The CDR3 nucleotides are TGTGCCAGTACCCGGGACAGCTCCTACGAGCAGTACTTC.

This clonotype was observed a few times. The genes are TRBV18 and TRBJ1-4, with D hard to call. Germline loops: CDR1 KGHSH, CDR2 LQKENI. This CDR3 region has 12 residues. V lost 2 bases and J 8 bases, leaving 6 bases between the germline ends. The CDR3 coding sequence is TGTGCCAGCTCACCAACGCGCGAAAAACTGTTTTTT. This translates into CASSPTREKLFF.

The rearrangement links TRBV6-2 or TRBV6-3 to TRBJ2-1, with D perhaps given as TRBD1 or TRBD2 (5 bases each). Trimming left V 6 bases short and J 4 bases short, with 16 bases between. Germline lookup yields CDR1 MNHEY and CDR2 SVGEGT. The length of the CDR3 is 15 residues. CDR3 sequence (DNA): TGTGCCAGCAGAAACTCACGAGGGGCGTACAATGAGCAGTTCTTC. It translates to CASRNSRGAYNEQFF.

This clonotype occurred many times. CDR3 nucleotide sequence: TGTGCCATCAACAAGGGACTTGTGAGCTCCTACAATGAGCAGTTCTTC. Amino acids: CAINKGLVSSYNEQFF. The genes are TRBV10-3 and TRBJ2-1; TRBD2 is a possible D gene (6 bases). The V end was cut by 7 bases, the J end by 0 bases, with 16 bases between. The CDR3 totals 16 residues. Per germline, CDR1 ENHRY and CDR2 SYGVKD.

The chain carries TRBV7-3 and TRBJ2-6; D not certain. The germline gives CDR1 SGHTA, CDR2 FQGTGA. Deletions cut 1 base from V and 0 bases from J, with 7 bases between. The CDR3 extends over 16 amino acids. In nucleotides, the CDR3 is TGTGCCAGCAGCTTAAGTCCGGGCTCTGGGGCCAACGTCCTGACTTTC. Encoded protein: CASSLSPGSGANVLTF. The full variable domain, with the rest looked up from reference TRBV7-3 and TRBJ2-6, is GAGVSQTPSNKVTEKGKYVELRCDPISGHTALYWYRQSLGQGPEFLIYFQGTGAADDSGLPNDRFFAVRPEGSVSTLKIQRTERGDSAVYLCASSLSPGSGANVLTFGAGSRLTVL.

There are a few counts of this clonotype. The chain has TRBV2 and TRBJ2-5; 7 bases line up with TRBD1. The junction had 5 bases not matched to a gene; V was cut back by 6 bases and J by 4 bases. Germline values: CDR1 SNHLY, CDR2 FYNNEI. The CDR3 is 13 residues long. The CDR3 region is CASSDREGETQYF. The CDR3 nucleotides read TGTGCCAGCAGCGACAGGGAAGGAGAGACCCAGTACTTC.

The chain joins TRBV4-3 to TRBJ2-5; D is perhaps TRBD1 or TRBD2 (5 bases each). The CDR3 has 16 amino acids. Germline V gives CDR1 LGHNA, CDR2 YSLEER. V dropped 4 bases and J dropped 1 base, with 16 bases sitting between them. The CDR3 spells CASSLAPRGGQETQYF. CDR3 nucleotides: TGCGCCAGCAGCCTCGCACCCCGGGGCGGCCAAGAGACCCAGTACTTC.

The V and J genes are TRBV12-3 or TRBV12-4 and TRBJ1-4; 7 positions agree with TRBD1. The CDR3 is made up of 13 amino acids. V shed 5 bases, J shed 4 bases, and the junction held 1 base outside the gene matches. The CDR3 is CASSQGVNEKLFF. DNA of the CDR3: TGTGCCAGCAGTCAGGGGGTTAATGAAAAACTGTTTTTT.

This clonotype has at least ten counts. V usage is TRBV5-1 and J usage is TRBJ1-4; TRBD1 might be the D (5 bases). Germline CDR1 and CDR2: SGHRS and YFSETQ. Trimming removed 0 bases from V and 5 bases from J, with 14 bases in between. The CDR3 runs to 16 residues. CDR3 sequence reads: CASSLAGTVRNEKLFF. The CDR3 DNA reads as TGCGCCAGCAGCTTGGCGGGGACCGTTAGGAATGAAAAACTGTTTTTT.

The chain links TRBV7-9 to TRBJ2-1; the match to TRBD1 covers 7 bases. Germline values: CDR1 SEHNR, CDR2 FQNEAQ (reference sequence). This CDR3 spans 17 amino acids. With 5 bases clipped from V and 8 bases from J, the junction kept 18 bases outside the gene matches. CDR3 coding DNA: TGTGCCAGCAGCCACAGGGACAGACTCCGAATAGTCCATGAGCAGTTCTTC. Translated, it gives CASSHRDRLRIVHEQFF.

This clonotype was counted ten times or more. The genes are TRBV7-2 and TRBJ2-5; unclear D gene. The ends were cut back, 5 bases at V and 2 bases at J, with 15 bases in the middle. The CDR3 runs to 15 residues. The germline V gene encodes CDR1 SGHTA and CDR2 FQGNSA. CDR3 amino acids: CASSRAYGYQETQYF. Written as DNA, the CDR3 is TGTGCCAGCAGCCGGGCCTACGGATATCAAGAGACCCAGTACTTC.

The CDR3 DNA is TGCGCCAGCAGCCAAGATTTGCGCCAGGGGGTATACGAGCAGTACTTC. Its translation: CASSQDLRQGVYEQYF. J is TRBJ2-7 and V is TRBV4-3, with TRBD1 identical over 7 bases. In germline, CDR1 is LGHNA, CDR2 YSLEER. The CDR3 length is 16 residues. The ends lost 0 bases at V and 4 bases at J; junction bases unmatched: 9.

The DNA of the CDR3 is TGTGCCAGCAGCTTGCGACAGGGGGAACGGGACTATGGCTACACCTTC. This encodes CASSLRQGERDYGYTF. J is TRBJ1-2 and V is TRBV7-9; TRBD1 aligns across 9 bases. Germline lookup yields CDR1 SEHNR and CDR2 FQNEAQ (reference sequence). The CDR3 runs to 16 residues. The junction had 8 bases not matched to a gene; V was cut back by 3 bases and J by 3 bases. Based on the CDR3 plus reference TRBV7-9 and TRBJ1-2, the full variable domain is DTGVSQNPRHKITKRGQNVTFRCDPISEHNRLYWYRQTLGQGPEFLTYFQNEAQLEKSRLLSDRFSAERPKGSFSTLEIQRTEQGDSAMYLCASSLRQGERDYGYTFGSGTRLTVV.

This chain joins TRBV11-1 and TRBJ2-3, with TRBD1 as a possible D gene (6 bases). Deletions cut 2 bases from V and 4 bases from J, with 22 bases between. From germline, CDR1 is SGHAT and CDR2 FQDESV (reference sequence). The CDR3 has 18 residues. CDR3 nucleotide sequence: TGTGCCAGCAGCTTACCCCCGACTGGGGGCCCCCTGGCAGATACGCAGTATTTT. Translating it yields CASSLPPTGGPLADTQYF. The entire variable domain, with the rest obtained from reference TRBV11-1 and TRBJ2-3, is as follows: EAEVAQSPRYKITEKSQAVAFWCDPISGHATLYWYRQILGQGPELLVQFQDESVVDDSQLPKDRFSAERLKGVDSTLKIQPAELGDSAMYLCASSLPPTGGPLADTQYFGPGTRLTVL.

The chain combines TRBV27 with TRBJ2-7; 7 nucleotides align to TRBD2. V gave up 10 bases and J gave up 3 bases; unmatched junction bases: 15. Germline lookup yields CDR1 MNHEY and CDR2 SMNVEV (reference sequence). CDR3 size: 15 residues. This chain's CDR3 is CATLTGTISSYEQYF. In nucleotides, the CDR3 is TGTGCCACACTGACCGGGACTATCAGTAGCTACGAGCAGTACTTC.